A selection of T cell receptor beta chains follows, all from one sample in a study of blood T cell repertoires in COVID-19. TCRdb keeps only in-frame clones here, not all; method: immunoSEQ multiplex PCR. The sample shows about 270,000 clones, 89% of them seen only once. Sample: PBMCs or T cells enriched from blood (not recorded which). The receptors here all came from a woman in her sixties or seventies who had recovered from COVID-19. CDR3s include the opening cysteine and the closing phenylalanine or tryptophan. The D gene is left open where the match is weak. Clone sizes are given selectively: once, few, many, or a class where the clone is expanded.

TRBD1 | once | TRBJ1-5 | TRBV6-4 | CASSDQGGNQPQHF | TGTGCCAGCAGTGACCAGGGGGGCAATCAGCCCCAGCATTTT
TRBD2 | NA | TRBJ2-7 | TRBV28 | CATLAGVSYEQYF | TGTGCCACTCTAGCGGGCGTCTCCTACGAGCAGTACTTC
NA | few | TRBJ1-1 | TRBV11-2 | CASSFTGSYTEAFF | TGTGCCAGCAGCTTCACGGGATCCTACACTGAAGCTTTCTTT
TRBD1 | NA | TRBJ2-7 | TRBV7-9 | CASSSPGQGPPSSYEQYF | TGTGCCAGCAGCTCTCCGGGACAGGGTCCCCCTAGCTCCTACGAGCAGTACTTC
NA | NA | TRBJ2-1 | TRBV28 | CASSLSYEQFF | TGTGCCAGCAGTTTGTCATATGAGCAGTTCTTC
TRBD1 | NA | TRBJ1-5 | TRBV30 | CAWSVGTENQPQHF | TGTGCCTGGAGTGTAGGGACAGAGAATCAGCCCCAGCATTTT
NA | NA | TRBJ2-6 | TRBV2 | CASSDESGANVLTF | TGTGCCAGCAGTGACGAGTCTGGGGCCAACGTCCTGACTTTC
TRBD2 | NA | TRBJ2-5 | TRBV3-1/TRBV3-2 | CASSPQLAGKETQYF | TGTGCCAGCAGCCCCCAACTAGCGGGTAAAGAGACCCAGTACTTC
NA | NA | TRBJ2-1 | TRBV19 | CASSGAVSSYNEQFF | TGTGCCAGTAGTGGGGCCGTGAGCTCCTACAATGAGCAGTTCTTC
NA | NA | TRBJ2-2 | TRBV11-3 | CASSLGRTSTPGELFF | TGTGCCAGCAGCCTGGGAAGGACTTCCACGCCCGGGGAGCTGTTTTTT
NA | NA | TRBJ1-5 | TRBV28 | CASSFPGQPQHF | TGTGCCAGCAGTTTCCCGGGGCAGCCCCAGCATTTT
TRBD1 | NA | TRBJ2-3 | TRBV7-3 | CASSSTGGSDTQYF | TGTGCCAGCAGCTCCACAGGGGGCAGCGATACGCAGTATTTT
NA | NA | TRBJ1-1 | TRBV11-3 | CASSLGAVNTEAFF | TGTGCCAGCAGCTTAGGGGCAGTGAACACTGAAGCTTTCTTT
TRBD1 | NA | TRBJ1-1 | TRBV27 | CASRRSGQGALNTEAFF | TGTGCCAGCAGAAGATCTGGACAGGGGGCCCTGAACACTGAAGCTTTCTTT
TRBD1 | NA | TRBJ2-2 | TRBV5-1 | CASRKTGGGPGELFF | TGCGCCAGCCGAAAGACAGGGGGCGGACCCGGGGAGCTGTTTTTT
NA | NA | TRBJ2-7 | TRBV2 | CASYSRAYEQYF | TGTGCCAGCTACAGCAGAGCCTACGAGCAGTACTTC
NA | NA | TRBJ2-1 | TRBV9 | CASSEQTSYDEQFF | TGTGCCAGCAGCGAACAAACTAGCTACGATGAGCAGTTCTTC
NA | NA | TRBJ1-3 | TRBV10-1 | CASSAGSISGNTIYF | TGCGCCAGCAGCGCAGGGTCGATCTCTGGAAACACCATATATTTT
NA | few | TRBJ2-2 | TRBV11-3 | CASRRTGELFF | TGTGCCAGCAGGAGGACCGGGGAGCTGTTTTTT
TRBD1 | NA | TRBJ1-5 | TRBV28 | CASKVQGEWGNQPQHF | TGTGCCAGCAAGGTGCAGGGGGAATGGGGCAATCAGCCCCAGCATTTT
NA | few | TRBJ1-2 | TRBV13 | CASSFGTFGYTF | TGTGCCAGCAGCTTTGGGACATTTGGCTACACCTTC
TRBD1 | NA | TRBJ1-5 | TRBV19 | CASSIEVQGGSQPQHF | TGTGCCAGTAGTATCGAAGTACAGGGGGGGAGTCAGCCCCAGCATTTT
NA | once | TRBJ1-5 | TRBV4-1 | CASSQEGGNQPQHF | TGCGCCAGCAGCCAAGAAGGGGGCAATCAGCCCCAGCATTTT
NA | NA | TRBJ2-1 | TRBV24-1 | CATSDVSYNEQFF | TGTGCCACCAGTGACGTATCCTACAATGAGCAGTTCTTC
NA | NA | TRBJ1-1 | TRBV7-8 | CASSLDRVTEAFF | TGTGCCAGCAGCTTAGACAGGGTCACTGAAGCTTTCTTT
NA | NA | TRBJ1-2 | TRBV7-9 | CASSLAGLELSTF | TGTGCCAGCAGCTTGGCAGGCCTCGAACTGAGCACCTTC
NA | NA | TRBJ2-7 | TRBV5-1 | CASTPGSGLTYEQYF | TGCGCCAGCACCCCCGGGTCAGGGCTTACCTACGAGCAGTACTTC
TRBD1 | NA | TRBJ2-3 | TRBV11-3 | CASTPDRGVGDTQYF | TGTGCCAGCACCCCGGACAGGGGAGTCGGAGATACGCAGTATTTT
NA | NA | TRBJ1-3 | TRBV19 | CASSPAGTRSGNTIYF | TGTGCCAGTAGTCCGGCGGGCACAAGATCTGGAAACACCATATATTTT
TRBD1 | NA | TRBJ1-2 | TRBV29-1 | CSVEGPGQLYGYTF | TGCAGCGTTGAAGGGCCGGGACAGCTTTATGGCTACACCTTC
TRBD2 | few | TRBJ2-1 | TRBV9 | CASSTGTTGSVEQFF | TGTGCCAGCAGCACCGGGACTACGGGTTCTGTGGAGCAGTTCTTC
TRBD2 | NA | TRBJ2-1 | TRBV28 | CASSLSGSGTSGSHEQFF | TGTGCCAGCAGTTTATCTGGTTCCGGGACTAGCGGGAGTCATGAGCAGTTCTTC
NA | NA | TRBJ2-7 | TRBV6-1 | CASSEVGDREQYF | TGTGCCAGCAGTGAAGTTGGAGACCGCGAGCAGTACTTC
NA | NA | TRBJ1-3 | TRBV3-1/TRBV3-2 | CASSPTSGNTIYF | TGTGCCAGCAGCCCTACCTCTGGTAACACCATATATTTT
NA | NA | TRBJ2-3 | TRBV5-1 | CASSPEPPTDTQYF | TGCGCCAGCAGCCCCGAGCCCCCTACAGATACGCAGTATTTT
TRBD2 | once | TRBJ2-5 | TRBV5-1 | CASSLGSGVEETQYF | TGCGCCAGCAGCTTGGGTAGCGGGGTGGAAGAGACCCAGTACTTC
NA | NA | TRBJ1-4 | TRBV14 | CASSRITGRLFF | TGTGCCAGCAGCCGTATTACAGGGAGACTGTTTTTT
NA | NA | TRBJ2-5 | TRBV11-2 | CASSLVAGAQETQYF | TGTGCCAGCAGCTTAGTGGCAGGGGCCCAAGAGACCCAGTACTTC
TRBD1 | NA | TRBJ1-3 | TRBV6-5 | CASSQGGPIYF | TGTGCCAGCAGCCAAGGGGGCCCCATATATTTT
TRBD2 | once | TRBJ2-3 | TRBV28 | CASSQLGGGPLSTDTQYF | TGTGCCAGCAGCCAACTGGGCGGGGGGCCGCTAAGCACAGATACGCAGTATTTT
TRBD1 | NA | TRBJ1-1 | TRBV10-3 | CAISGPGQGPGEAFF | TGTGCCATCAGTGGGCCGGGACAGGGGCCGGGTGAAGCTTTCTTT
NA | NA | TRBJ2-6 | TRBV19 | CASNPTGANVLTF | TGTGCCAGTAATCCTACTGGGGCCAACGTCCTGACTTTC
NA | once | TRBJ1-4 | TRBV5-1 | CASSPGVNEKLFF | TGCGCCAGCAGCCCAGGGGTGAACGAAAAACTGTTTTTT
NA | once | TRBJ1-6 | TRBV19 | CASRVTASSYNSPLHF | TGTGCCAGTAGGGTAACAGCCAGCTCCTATAATTCACCCCTCCACTTT
TRBD1 | NA | TRBJ1-5 | TRBV5-8 | CASSLEGAHNQPQHF | TGTGCCAGCAGCCTTGAGGGGGCCCACAATCAGCCCCAGCATTTT
TRBD2 | NA | TRBJ2-5 | TRBV9 | CASSEPGTSGSGETQYF | TGTGCCAGCAGCGAGCCCGGGACTAGCGGGAGTGGAGAGACCCAGTACTTC
NA | NA | TRBJ1-6 | TRBV2 | CASTQEGADNSPLHF | TGTGCCAGCACTCAAGAAGGGGCGGATAATTCACCCCTCCACTTT
NA | NA | TRBJ1-1 | TRBV10-1 | CASSVQDNTEAFF | TGCGCCAGCAGTGTACAGGATAACACTGAAGCTTTCTTT
NA | once | TRBJ1-2 | TRBV7-8 | CASSRRFDRDSYGYTF | TGTGCCAGCAGCCGGCGATTTGACCGGGACTCCTATGGCTACACCTTC
TRBD2 | NA | TRBJ2-1 | TRBV7-8 | CASSLDHLSGGRNEQFF | TGTGCCAGCAGCTTAGACCACCTCTCGGGAGGGCGCAATGAGCAGTTCTTC
TRBD1 | once | TRBJ1-5 | TRBV4-1 | CASSQGGQGWEPQHF | TGCGCCAGCAGCCAAGGAGGACAGGGTTGGGAGCCCCAGCATTTT
NA | NA | TRBJ1-1 | TRBV11-3 | CASSLSVSTKAFF | TGTGCCAGCAGCTTATCGGTTAGTACCAAAGCTTTCTTT
NA | NA | TRBJ1-6 | TRBV5-1 | CASSLVISSGDDSPLHF | TGCGCCAGCAGCTTGGTTATTTCTTCGGGGGACGATTCACCCCTCCACTTT